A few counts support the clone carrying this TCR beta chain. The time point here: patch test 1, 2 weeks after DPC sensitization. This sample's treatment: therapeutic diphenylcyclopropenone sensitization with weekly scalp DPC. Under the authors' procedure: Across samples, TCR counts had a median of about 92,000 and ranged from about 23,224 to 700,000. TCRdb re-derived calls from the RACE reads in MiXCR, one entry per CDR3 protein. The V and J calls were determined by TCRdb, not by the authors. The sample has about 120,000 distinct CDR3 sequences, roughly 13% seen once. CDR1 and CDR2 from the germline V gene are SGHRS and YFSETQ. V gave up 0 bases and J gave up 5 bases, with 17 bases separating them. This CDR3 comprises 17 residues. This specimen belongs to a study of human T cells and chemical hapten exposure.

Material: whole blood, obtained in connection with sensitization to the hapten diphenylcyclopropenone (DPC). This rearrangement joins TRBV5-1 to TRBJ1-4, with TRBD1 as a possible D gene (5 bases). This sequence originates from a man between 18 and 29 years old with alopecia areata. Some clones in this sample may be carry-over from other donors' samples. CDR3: CASSLEGRVGRNEKLFF. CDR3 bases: TGCGCCAGCAGCTTGGAGGGACGAGTGGGTCGGAATGAAAAACTGTTTTTT. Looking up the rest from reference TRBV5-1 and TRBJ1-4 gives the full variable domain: KAGVTQTPRYLIKTRGQQVTLSCSPISGHRSVSWYQQTPGQGLQFLFEYFSETQRNKGNFPGRFSGRQFSNSRSEMNVSTLELGDSALYLCASSLEGRVGRNEKLFFGSGTQLSVL.